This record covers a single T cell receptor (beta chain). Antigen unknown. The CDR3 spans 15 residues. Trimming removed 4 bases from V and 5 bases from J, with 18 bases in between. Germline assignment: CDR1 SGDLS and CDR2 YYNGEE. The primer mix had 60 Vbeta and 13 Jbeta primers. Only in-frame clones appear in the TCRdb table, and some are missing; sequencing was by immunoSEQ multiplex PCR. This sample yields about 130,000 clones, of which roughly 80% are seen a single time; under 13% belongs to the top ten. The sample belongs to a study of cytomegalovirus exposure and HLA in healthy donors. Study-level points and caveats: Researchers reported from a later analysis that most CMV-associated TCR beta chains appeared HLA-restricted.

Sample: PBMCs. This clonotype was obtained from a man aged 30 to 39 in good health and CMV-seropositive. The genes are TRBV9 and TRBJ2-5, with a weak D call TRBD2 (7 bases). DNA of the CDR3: TGTGCCAGCAGCCCCGAGGCGGGGGCGCGGGAGACCCAGTACTTC. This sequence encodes CASSPEAGARETQYF.